The rows below give T cell receptor beta chains drawn from one sample of a study of blood T cell repertoires in COVID-19. Some clones are missing from TCRdb's copy, which holds only in-frame ones; the method was immunoSEQ multiplex PCR. The sample lists 250,000 to 350,000 clones; roughly 86% were seen once. The sequenced sample was peripheral blood. These receptors came from a woman aged 50 to 60 with acute or convalescent COVID-19. Each CDR3 is given with its conserved first and last residue. D genes are given only for firm matches. Size is omitted from some rows. Given values are once, few, many or a class for expanded clones.

>-|-|TRBJ2-5|TRBV27
CASSADSGTWETQYF
TGTGCCAGCAGTGCCGACTCAGGGACTTGGGAGACCCAGTACTTC
>-|-|TRBJ2-1|TRBV19
CASSILIQSNEQFF
TGTGCCAGTAGTATACTGATACAGAGCAATGAGCAGTTCTTC
>-|-|TRBJ2-1|TRBV7-9
CASSPGNYNEQFF
TGTGCCAGCAGCCCGGGGAATTACAATGAGCAGTTCTTC
>-|TRBD2|TRBJ2-2|TRBV5-6
CASSWMKREGNTGELFF
TGTGCCAGCAGCTGGATGAAGCGGGAGGGGAACACCGGGGAGCTGTTTTTT
>-|-|TRBJ2-6|TRBV27
CASTTDSSGANVLTF
TGTGCCAGCACCACAGACAGCTCTGGGGCCAACGTCCTGACTTTC
>-|-|TRBJ1-2|TRBV28
CASSLGQGYGYTF
TGTGCCAGCAGTTTAGGGCAGGGCTATGGCTACACCTTC
>-|-|TRBJ2-4|TRBV6-6
CASSSDRIQYF
TGTGCCAGCAGTTCCGACAGAATTCAGTACTTC
>-|TRBD2|TRBJ2-7|TRBV15
CATSRLGGSYEQYF
TGTGCCACCAGCCGCTTGGGGGGGTCCTACGAGCAGTACTTC
>few|-|TRBJ2-5|TRBV7-2
CASSARSWLSVETQYF
TGTGCCAGCAGCGCCCGTTCCTGGTTGAGTGTGGAGACCCAGTACTTC
>-|-|TRBJ2-3|TRBV10-3
CAISESNQGGGDTQYF
TGTGCCATCAGTGAGTCAAACCAGGGGGGTGGAGATACGCAGTATTTT
>-|TRBD2|TRBJ2-5|TRBV20-1
CTAGDQETQYF
TGCACCGCGGGAGACCAAGAGACCCAGTACTTC
>few|TRBD1|TRBJ1-5|TRBV18
CASSPTGDWGQPQHF
TGTGCCAGCTCACCAACAGGGGATTGGGGTCAGCCCCAGCATTTT
>-|TRBD1|TRBJ2-3|TRBV12-5
CASGLDRGPGADTQYF
TGTGCTAGTGGTTTGGACAGGGGGCCGGGCGCAGATACGCAGTATTTT
>few|TRBD1|TRBJ1-5|TRBV7-9
CASSLDRGDNQPQHF
TGTGCCAGCAGCTTAGACAGGGGCGATAATCAGCCCCAGCATTTT
>-|-|TRBJ2-1|TRBV18
CASSPRTRNSYNEQFF
TGTGCCAGCTCACCGAGAACGAGGAATTCCTACAATGAGCAGTTCTTC
>-|-|TRBJ2-1|TRBV9
CASSWRDSSYNEQFF
TGTGCCAGCAGCTGGCGGGACAGCTCCTACAATGAGCAGTTCTTC
>-|-|TRBJ2-7|TRBV18
CASSQDFSSSYEQYF
TGTGCCAGCTCCCAAGACTTCTCCAGCTCCTACGAGCAGTACTTC
>-|TRBD1|TRBJ2-2|TRBV5-8
CASRDRGTGELFF
TGTGCCAGCAGAGACAGGGGCACCGGGGAGCTGTTTTTT
>-|TRBD1|TRBJ1-4|TRBV19
CASSSSGTALIEKLFF
TGTGCCAGTAGTTCATCCGGGACAGCCCTAATAGAAAAACTGTTTTTT
>-|TRBD1|TRBJ1-4|TRBV5-1
CASSKGQGEEKLFF
TGCGCCAGCAGCAAGGGACAGGGGGAGGAAAAACTGTTTTTT
>-|TRBD2|TRBJ2-2|TRBV18
CASSPRPTSGHTGELFF
TGTGCCAGCTCACCAAGACCTACTAGCGGGCACACCGGGGAGCTGTTTTTT
>-|-|TRBJ2-1|TRBV5-5
CASSFLDFGLLRAEQFF
TGTGCCAGCAGCTTCCTTGACTTCGGCCTCCTTCGAGCTGAGCAGTTCTTC
>-|TRBD2|TRBJ2-5|TRBV19
CASSMRGTQETQYF
TGTGCCAGTAGTATGCGGGGGACCCAAGAGACCCAGTACTTC
>-|-|TRBJ1-6|TRBV4-3
CASSLVPTGLNSPLHF
TGCGCCAGCAGCCTAGTCCCCACAGGGTTGAATTCACCCCTCCACTTT
>-|-|TRBJ1-1|TRBV28
CASSLSRGGEAFF
TGTGCCAGCAGTTTAAGCAGGGGTGGTGAAGCTTTCTTT
>few|-|TRBJ1-2|TRBV5-6
CASSFASGYGYTF
TGTGCCAGCAGCTTCGCTTCAGGGTATGGCTACACCTTC
>once|TRBD2|TRBJ2-7|TRBV19
CATARLAGLYEQYF
TGTGCCACTGCACGACTAGCGGGCCTCTACGAGCAGTACTTC
>-|-|TRBJ1-6|TRBV25-1
CASSETESSYNSPLHF
TGTGCCAGCAGTGAGACAGAGAGCTCCTATAATTCACCCCTCCACTTT
>-|-|TRBJ1-1|TRBV7-9
CASSQRGGAFPEAFF
TGTGCCAGCAGCCAAAGGGGGGGGGCTTTCCCTGAAGCTTTCTTT
>-|-|TRBJ2-1|TRBV9
CASSVDGRREQFF
TGTGCCAGCAGCGTAGATGGCCGGAGAGAGCAGTTCTTC
>-|TRBD1|TRBJ1-1|TRBV10-3
CAIRDWTGGNTEAFF
TGTGCCATCAGGGACTGGACAGGGGGGAACACTGAAGCTTTCTTT
>-|-|TRBJ2-3|TRBV30
CAWSGVVDTQYF
TGTGCCTGGTCCGGGGTGGTGGATACGCAGTATTTT
>once|-|TRBJ1-2|TRBV5-4
CATSRVVAGNYGYTF
TGTGCCACCAGCAGGGTAGTAGCGGGTAACTATGGCTACACCTTC
>-|-|TRBJ2-1|TRBV7-2
CASSREPLGNEQFF
TGTGCCAGCAGCCGGGAGCCCCTAGGGAATGAGCAGTTCTTC
>-|TRBD2|TRBJ2-7|TRBV5-1
CASSSPLTRPAGEDEQYF
TGCGCCAGCAGCTCCCCACTCACAAGGCCAGCGGGAGAGGACGAGCAGTACTTC
>-|-|TRBJ1-2|TRBV10-3
CAISQDWVDGYTF
TGTGCCATCAGTCAAGACTGGGTGGATGGCTACACCTTC
>-|-|TRBJ1-1|TRBV28
CASSHHQGASTEAFF
TGTGCCAGCAGCCATCACCAGGGTGCTAGCACTGAAGCTTTCTTT
>-|-|TRBJ2-7|TRBV9
CASSVSPTRRDEQYF
TGTGCCAGCAGCGTAAGCCCCACCCGCCGCGACGAGCAGTACTTC
>few|-|TRBJ2-1|TRBV5-1
CASSLGFREMNNEQFF
TGCGCCAGCAGCTTGGGTTTTCGGGAGATGAACAATGAGCAGTTCTTC
>once|-|TRBJ2-7|TRBV5-4
CASSQTGIPYEQYF
TGTGCCAGCAGCCAAACGGGGATCCCCTACGAGCAGTACTTC
>-|-|TRBJ1-1|TRBV3-1/TRBV3-2
CASSQGHQGKAFF
TGTGCCAGCAGCCAAGGGCACCAGGGGAAGGCTTTCTTT
>-|TRBD1|TRBJ1-2|TRBV19
CASSISAGGINYGYTF
TGTGCCAGTAGTATATCGGCAGGGGGGATTAACTATGGCTACACCTTC